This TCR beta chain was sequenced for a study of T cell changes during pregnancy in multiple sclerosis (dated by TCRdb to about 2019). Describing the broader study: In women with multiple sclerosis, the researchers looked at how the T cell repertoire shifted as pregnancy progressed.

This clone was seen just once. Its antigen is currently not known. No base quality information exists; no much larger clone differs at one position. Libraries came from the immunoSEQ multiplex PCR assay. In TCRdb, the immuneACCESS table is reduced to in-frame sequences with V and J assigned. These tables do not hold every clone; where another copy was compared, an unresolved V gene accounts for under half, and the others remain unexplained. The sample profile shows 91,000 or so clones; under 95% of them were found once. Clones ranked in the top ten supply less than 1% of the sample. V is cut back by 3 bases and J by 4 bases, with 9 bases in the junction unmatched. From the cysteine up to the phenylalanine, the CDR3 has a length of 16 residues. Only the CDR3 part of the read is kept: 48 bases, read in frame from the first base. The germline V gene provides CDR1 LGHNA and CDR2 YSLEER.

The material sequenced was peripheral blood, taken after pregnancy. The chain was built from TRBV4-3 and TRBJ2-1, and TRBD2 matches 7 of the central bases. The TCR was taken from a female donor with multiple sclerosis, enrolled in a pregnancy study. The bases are TGCGCCAGCAGCCACGCGGGCGGGGGTGTGTACAATGAGCAGTTCTTC. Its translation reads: CASSHAGGGVYNEQFF.